A selection of T cell receptor beta chains follows, all from one sample in a study of CD8 T cells in Susac syndrome. TCRdb recomputed calls from the immunoSEQ multiplex PCR reads with MiXCR, one row per CDR3 protein. The profile covers 100,000 or so distinct CDR3 sequences, with about 95% appearing a single time and approximately 0.33% taken by the ten largest. Sequences were obtained from CD8+ T cells from PBMCs. These receptors all stem from a human donor with Susac syndrome. The CDR3 runs from the conserved cysteine through the conserved F or W. The order of the fields is V gene, clone size, J gene, D gene, CDR3 protein, CDR3 DNA. D genes are given only for firm matches. Some rows mark clone size as missing; the rest say once, few, many or name a class of expanded clone.

>TRBV12-3/TRBV12-4|NA|TRBJ2-7|NA
CASSFGRGYEQYF
TGTGCCAGCAGTTTTGGCAGGGGCTACGAGCAGTACTTC
>TRBV20-1|NA|TRBJ1-5|TRBD1
CSADGDRALHSNQPQHF
TGCAGTGCTGACGGAGACAGGGCTCTACATAGCAATCAGCCCCAGCATTTT
>TRBV25-1|NA|TRBJ2-3|TRBD2
CASSFPSGVTDTQYF
TGTGCCAGCAGTTTCCCTAGCGGGGTCACAGATACGCAGTATTTT
>TRBV24-1|once|TRBJ2-3|TRBD2
CATTTSGSTDTQYF
TGTGCCACCACGACTAGCGGTAGCACAGATACGCAGTATTTT
>TRBV5-8|NA|TRBJ2-3|TRBD2
CASRQLAGGGRTDTQYF
TGTGCCAGCAGACAACTAGCGGGGGGAGGACGCACAGATACGCAGTATTTT
>TRBV7-9|NA|TRBJ1-2|NA
CASSLDGYTF
TGTGCCAGCAGCTTAGACGGCTACACCTTC
>TRBV5-6|NA|TRBJ2-5|NA
CASSSDGSVQTQYF
TGTGCCAGCAGCTCCGACGGGTCGGTCCAGACCCAGTACTTC
>TRBV29-1|NA|TRBJ1-1|NA
CSVVRRGNTEAFF
TGCAGCGTCGTGAGGCGGGGGAACACTGAAGCTTTCTTT
>TRBV3-1|NA|TRBJ1-1|NA
CASSQDAGNTEAFF
TGTGCCAGCAGCCAAGATGCCGGGAACACTGAAGCTTTCTTT
>TRBV15|NA|TRBJ1-4|NA
CATRSNEKLFF
TGTGCCACTCGGTCTAATGAAAAACTGTTTTTT
>TRBV4-1|NA|TRBJ2-3|TRBD2
CASSQEALAEVDTQYF
TGCGCCAGCAGCCAAGAGGCACTAGCGGAGGTAGATACGCAGTATTTT
>TRBV9|NA|TRBJ2-2|TRBD1
CASSVLGGPGELFF
TGTGCCAGCAGCGTCCTAGGGGGCCCCGGGGAGCTGTTTTTT
>TRBV3-1|once|TRBJ2-7|NA
CASSLGGALSYEQYF
TGTGCCAGCAGCCTCGGCGGAGCGCTATCCTACGAGCAGTACTTC
>TRBV29-1|NA|TRBJ2-1|TRBD2
CSVLSGSSYNEQFF
TGCAGCGTTCTTAGCGGGAGCTCCTACAATGAGCAGTTCTTC
>TRBV27|NA|TRBJ1-2|TRBD1
CASSPSGGGYTF
TGTGCCAGCAGCCCCTCAGGGGGCGGCTACACCTTC
>TRBV15|NA|TRBJ2-3|NA
CATRGTDTQYF
TGTGCCACAAGGGGCACAGATACGCAGTATTTT
>TRBV4-1|NA|TRBJ2-7|NA
CASSQVLYLDEQYF
TGCGCCAGCAGCCAAGTATTGTACTTGGACGAGCAGTACTTC
>TRBV29-1|once|TRBJ2-5|NA
CSAEQQGWGETQYF
TGCAGCGCCGAGCAACAGGGTTGGGGGGAGACCCAGTACTTC
>TRBV7-9|NA|TRBJ1-1|NA
CASSLGIKTNEAFF
TGTGCCAGCAGCTTAGGTATTAAAACGAATGAAGCTTTCTTT
>TRBV5-4|NA|TRBJ2-7|NA
CASSFEGVGAYEQYF
TGTGCCAGCAGCTTCGAAGGGGTCGGAGCCTACGAGCAGTACTTC
>TRBV2|few|TRBJ1-5|TRBD1
CASLQGSNQPQHF
TGTGCCAGCCTACAGGGGAGCAATCAGCCCCAGCATTTT
>TRBV6-2/TRBV6-3|NA|TRBJ2-4|NA
CASSPQGIAKNIQYF
TGTGCCAGCAGTCCACAGGGTATAGCCAAAAACATTCAGTACTTC
>TRBV24-1|NA|TRBJ2-1|TRBD2
CATSETGTSDRREQFF
TGTGCCACCAGTGAGACCGGGACTAGCGATCGACGTGAGCAGTTCTTC